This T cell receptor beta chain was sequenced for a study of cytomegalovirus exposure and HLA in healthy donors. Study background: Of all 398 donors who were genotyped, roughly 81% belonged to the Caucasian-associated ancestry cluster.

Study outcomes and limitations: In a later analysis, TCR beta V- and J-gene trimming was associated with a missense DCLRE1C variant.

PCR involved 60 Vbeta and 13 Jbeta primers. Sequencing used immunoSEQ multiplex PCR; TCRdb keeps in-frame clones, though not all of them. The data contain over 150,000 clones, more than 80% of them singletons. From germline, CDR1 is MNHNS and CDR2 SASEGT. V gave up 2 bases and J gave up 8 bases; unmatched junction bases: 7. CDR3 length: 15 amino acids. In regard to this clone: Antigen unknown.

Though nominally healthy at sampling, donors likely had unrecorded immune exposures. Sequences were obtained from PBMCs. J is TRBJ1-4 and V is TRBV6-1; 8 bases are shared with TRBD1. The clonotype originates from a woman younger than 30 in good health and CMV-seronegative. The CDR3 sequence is CASSELRTGLEKLFF. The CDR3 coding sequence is TGTGCCAGCAGTGAACTTCGGACAGGGCTAGAAAAACTGTTTTTT.